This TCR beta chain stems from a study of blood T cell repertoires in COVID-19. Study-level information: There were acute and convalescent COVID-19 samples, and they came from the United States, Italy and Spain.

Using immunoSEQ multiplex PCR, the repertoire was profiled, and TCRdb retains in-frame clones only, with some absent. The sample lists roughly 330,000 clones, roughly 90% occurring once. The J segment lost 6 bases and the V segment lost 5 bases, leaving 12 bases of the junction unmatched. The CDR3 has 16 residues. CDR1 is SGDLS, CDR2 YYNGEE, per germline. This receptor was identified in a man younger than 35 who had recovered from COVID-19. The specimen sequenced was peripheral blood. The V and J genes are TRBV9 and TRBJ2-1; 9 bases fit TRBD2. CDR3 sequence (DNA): TGTGCCAGCAGTGTCAGGTCTAGCGGGAAGGGCAATGAGCAGTTCTTC. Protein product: CASSVRSSGKGNEQFF. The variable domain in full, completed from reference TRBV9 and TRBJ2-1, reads DSGVTQTPKHLITATGQRVTLRCSPRSGDLSVYWYQQSLDQGLQFLIQYYNGEERAKGNILERFSAQQFPDLHSELNLSSLELGDSALYFCASSVRSSGKGNEQFFGPGTRLTVL.